The 17 T cell receptor beta chains in this list originate from one sample, sequenced in a study of T cells after yellow fever vaccination. A single record per CDR3 protein comes from TCRdb applying MiXCR to the 5' RACE reads. The data hold 29,000 or so distinct CDR3 sequences, with 5% to 6% observed a single time. This sample comprised CD8+ T cells sorted from PBMCs, obtained 10 days after the yellow fever booster vaccination. These receptors all come from a man younger than 45 who received the YFV17D yellow fever vaccine.

This clonotype was counted ten times or more. The chain is built from TRBV6-1 and TRBJ1-2, with D tentatively TRBD1 (5 bases). CDR1 and CDR2 from the germline V gene are MNHNS and SASEGT. V lost 3 bases and J 5 bases, leaving 13 bases between the germline ends. This CDR3 spans 14 amino acids. The CDR3 nucleotides are TGTGCCAGCAGTGACCCCGGCAGGGTATATGGCTACACCTTC. Its translation: CASSDPGRVYGYTF.

Ten or more counts support this clonotype. The rearrangement joins TRBV29-1 to TRBJ1-2, with D tentatively TRBD1 (5 bases). The CDR3 spans 13 residues. Trimming cost V 1 base and J 6 bases, with 12 bases left between them. In germline, CDR1 is SQVTM, CDR2 ANQGSEA. The CDR3 DNA reads as TGCAGCGTTGAAGGGGGGGGGGACCATGGCTACACCTTC. Translated: CSVEGGGDHGYTF.

Ten or more counts support this clonotype. The chain combines TRBV4-3 with TRBJ2-1; D might be TRBD2 (5 bases). Germline CDR1 reads LGHNA; CDR2 reads YSLEER. The CDR3 has 14 residues. Trimming took 2 bases from V and 5 from J, leaving 10 bases between them. The CDR3 is CASSQQTSDNEQFF. CDR3 nucleotide sequence: TGCGCCAGCAGCCAACAAACTAGTGACAATGAGCAGTTCTTC.

Ten or more counts support this clonotype. The V and J genes are TRBV20-1 and TRBJ2-5, with 11 positions matching TRBD2. Germline CDR1 and CDR2: DFQATT and SNEGSKA (reference sequence). The J segment lost 4 bases and the V segment lost 1 base, leaving 5 bases of the junction unmatched. The CDR3 runs 15 residues. CDR3 sequence (DNA): TGCAGTGCTAGAGGCATGACTAGCGGGATAGAGACCCAGTACTTC. Its translation is CSARGMTSGIETQYF.

At least ten counts were recorded for this clonotype. The V gene is TRBV24-1, the J gene TRBJ2-1; no clear D. CDR3 length: 12 amino acids. V lost 1 base, J lost 5 bases, and 2 bases lay in between. Germline values: CDR1 KGHDR, CDR2 SFDVKD. CDR3 region: CATSDLHNEQFF. The CDR3 nucleotides read TGTGCCACCAGTGATTTACACAATGAGCAGTTCTTC.

At least ten counts were recorded for this clonotype. This chain uses TRBV12-3 or TRBV12-4 with TRBJ2-1, with TRBD2 identical over 9 bases. The CDR3 has 14 residues. Trimming removed 5 bases from V and 7 bases from J; junction bases left unmatched: 6. CDR3 loop: CASSLSGRRNEQFF. The DNA of the CDR3 is TGTGCCAGCAGTCTTAGCGGGAGAAGGAATGAGCAGTTCTTC.

This clonotype was found many times. This chain connects TRBV3-1 to TRBJ2-1; possible D gene TRBD2, 6 bases. The CDR3 has 15 residues. The V and J ends lost 1 base and 4 bases respectively, with 11 bases between them. Per the germline V gene, CDR1 is LGHDT and CDR2 is YNNKEL (reference sequence). CDR3 residues: CASSQVLAEYNEQFF. The DNA of the CDR3 is TGTGCCAGCAGCCAAGTACTAGCCGAGTACAATGAGCAGTTCTTC.

This clonotype came up a few times. The V gene is TRBV11-2, the J gene TRBJ2-5, with D possibly matching TRBD2 (6 bases). Germline assignment: CDR1 SGHAT and CDR2 FQNNGV. Trimming left V 0 bases short and J 13 bases short, with 15 bases between. The CDR3 length is 13 residues. The CDR3 DNA sequence: TGTGCCAGCAGCTTAGATCTAAATGGGGGGACGTACTTC. It yields the protein CASSLDLNGGTYF.

The rearrangement joins TRBV5-6 to TRBJ1-2, with 9 bases lining up with TRBD1. Germline CDR1 and CDR2: SGHDT and YYEEEE. Losses at the gene ends were 4 bases for V and 8 bases for J; bases not matched to a gene: 9. The CDR3 spans 14 residues. CDR3 bases: TGTGCCAGCAGCGAACCGGGACAGGGAATCGGCTACACCTTC. As protein: CASSEPGQGIGYTF.

There are many counts of this clonotype. V is TRBV7-2 and J is TRBJ2-2, with a possible D match to TRBD2 (7 bases). The CDR3 has 15 residues. Germline V lookup: CDR1 SGHTA, CDR2 FQGNSA. Trimming took off 5 bases at V and 6 bases at J, with 16 bases between the two ends. The CDR3 DNA sequence: TGTGCCAGCAGCCCCTGGGGGGGCGGCGCCGGGGAGCTGTTTTTT. This codes for CASSPWGGGAGELFF.

At least ten counts were recorded for this clonotype. The chain is built from TRBV6-5 and TRBJ2-3, with D unresolved. This CDR3 contains 15 residues. Trimming cost V 3 bases and J 0 bases, with 10 bases left between them. Germline lookup yields CDR1 MNHEY and CDR2 SVGAGI. The DNA of the CDR3 is TGTGCCAGCAGTTATTCCCGGCAGAGCACAGATACGCAGTATTTT. Translated: CASSYSRQSTDTQYF.

Ten or more counts support this clonotype. The rearrangement joins TRBV14 to TRBJ2-3; D remains ambiguous. V dropped 0 bases and J dropped 2 bases, with 9 bases sitting between them. Germline lookup yields CDR1 SGHDN and CDR2 FVKESK. This CDR3 spans 15 amino acids. The CDR3 DNA reads TGTGCCAGCAGCCAAGATTTTGGTTACACAGATACGCAGTATTTT. Translating it yields CASSQDFGYTDTQYF.

This clonotype was counted many times. This sequence joins TRBV29-1 and TRBJ1-2, with TRBD1 identical over 12 bases. CDR1 and CDR2 (germline): SQVTM, ANQGSEA. Trimming cost V 4 bases and J 7 bases; bases outside gene matches: 7. The CDR3 loop spans 14 amino acids. The CDR3 DNA reads TGCAGCGTTGGCGGGACAGGGGGCGTCTCTGGCTACACCTTC. Translation: CSVGGTGGVSGYTF.

This clonotype was observed at least ten times. The chain combines TRBV12-3 or TRBV12-4 with TRBJ2-3; 7 nucleotides agree with TRBD2. After removal of 5 bases from V and 9 bases from J, the junction contained 8 bases not matched to a gene. This CDR3 spans 13 amino acids. The CDR3 DNA is TGTGCCAGCAGTGTCGGGCGGGAGCCGACGCAGTATTTT. Encoded protein: CASSVGREPTQYF.

This clonotype was observed many times. The V gene is TRBV10-3, the J gene TRBJ2-7; 8 bases align to TRBD2. The germline gives CDR1 ENHRY, CDR2 SYGVKD. Trimming cost V 0 bases and J 0 bases; bases outside gene matches: 10. The CDR3 is made up of 18 amino acids. CDR3 in DNA: TGTGCCATCAGTGAGTCGCCCAGCGGGAGTCTCGTCTCCTACGAGCAGTACTTC. Its protein product is CAISESPSGSLVSYEQYF.

The sample holds many counts of this clonotype. The chain uses TRBV4-3 and TRBJ2-5; D might be TRBD2 (6 bases). Trimming took off 1 base at V and 2 bases at J, with 11 bases between the two ends. The CDR3 length is 15 residues. Germline V gives CDR1 LGHNA, CDR2 YSLEER. The CDR3 loop reads CASSQGPGLQETQYF. The CDR3, as DNA: TGCGCCAGCAGCCAAGGACCGGGACTTCAAGAGACCCAGTACTTC.

This clonotype was found many times. This chain uses TRBV6-4 with TRBJ2-7, with TRBD2 identical over 13 bases. V dropped 5 bases and J dropped 0; count of bases not matched to a gene: 13. The V gene's germline CDR1 is MRHNA and CDR2 SNTAGT. This CDR3 contains 19 residues. As DNA, the CDR3 is TGTGCCAGCAGTAACCTTGGACTAGCGGGAGAGGGGAGCTCCTACGAGCAGTACTTC. The encoded protein is CASSNLGLAGEGSSYEQYF.